The 9 T cell receptor beta chains below all came from one sample that was sequenced in a study of blood T cell repertoires in COVID-19. Data came from immunoSEQ multiplex PCR; TCRdb stores just in-frame clones and leaves some out. The sample shows 200,000 to 250,000 clones, over 70% of them seen only once. Sequenced sample: peripheral blood. The receptor set was obtained from a woman in her 70s with acute or convalescent COVID-19.

The chain is built from TRBV29-1 and TRBJ2-5, with unresolved D. The length of the CDR3 is 12 residues. The V end was cut by 6 bases, the J end by 4 bases, with 12 bases between. Germline V gives CDR1 SQVTM, CDR2 ANQGSEA. CDR3 sequence reads: CSVETGGETQYF. In DNA, the CDR3 is TGCAGCGTAGAAACTGGTGGAGAGACCCAGTACTTC. Drawing the rest from reference TRBV29-1 and TRBJ2-5, the complete variable domain is SAVISQKPSRDICQRGTSLTIQCQVDSQVTMMFWYRQQPGQSLTLIATANQGSEATYESGFVIDKFPISRPNLTFSTLTVSNMSPEDSSIYLCSVETGGETQYFGPGTRLLVL.

V usage is TRBV19 and J usage is TRBJ2-7, with TRBD1 matching 7 bases. Germline values: CDR1 LNHDA, CDR2 SQIVND (reference sequence). This CDR3 has 13 amino acids. The V gene end was trimmed by 1 base and the J gene end by 3 bases; junction bases not matched to a gene: 0. The CDR3 loop is CASSIAGGYEQYF. The CDR3, as DNA: TGTGCCAGTAGTATAGCAGGGGGCTACGAGCAGTACTTC.

This chain joins TRBV12-5 and TRBJ1-6, with D unresolved. Germline V gene sequence: CDR1 LGHNT, CDR2 FRNRAP. The length of the CDR3 is 18 residues. V lost 0 bases to trimming and J lost 0 bases, with 12 bases between them. CDR3 sequence reads: CASGLVVTWSSYNSPLHF. CDR3 in DNA: TGTGCTAGTGGTTTGGTAGTCACTTGGAGCTCCTATAATTCACCCCTCCACTTT.

The chain uses TRBV6-6 and TRBJ1-2; TRBD1 agrees at 8 bases. V dropped 6 bases and J dropped 3; count of bases not matched to a gene: 6. The CDR3 loop spans 14 amino acids. Germline V lookup: CDR1 MNHNY, CDR2 SVGAGI (reference sequence). The CDR3 loop is CASSHGTGDYGYTF. CDR3 DNA sequence: TGTGCCAGCAGCCACGGGACAGGTGACTATGGCTACACCTTC.

The chain joins TRBV19 to TRBJ1-1; 7 positions match TRBD1. The germline V gene has CDR1 LNHDA and CDR2 SQIVND (reference sequence). V lost 4 bases to trimming and J lost 0 bases; unmatched junction nucleotides: 11. The CDR3 loop spans 17 amino acids. This CDR3 reads CASSTRQGSIMNTEAFF. CDR3 coding DNA: TGTGCCAGTAGTACCAGACAGGGAAGTATCATGAACACTGAAGCTTTCTTT. Full variable domain (outside the CDR3, taken from reference TRBV19 and TRBJ1-1): DGGITQSPKYLFRKEGQNVTLSCEQNLNHDAMYWYRQDPGQGLRLIYYSQIVNDFQKGDIAEGYSVSREKKESFPLTVTSAQKNPTAFYLCASSTRQGSIMNTEAFFGQGTRLTVV.

The V gene is TRBV28, the J gene TRBJ1-2; 9 bases line up with TRBD1. J gave up 8 bases and V 8 bases, and 9 bases lay outside the gene matches. The CDR3 is 13 amino acids. The germline V gene has CDR1 MDHEN and CDR2 SYDVKM. CDR3 region: CASRTGTGNGYTF. Here the CDR3 DNA reads TGTGCCAGCCGAACCGGGACAGGGAACGGCTACACCTTC.

The chain has TRBV7-9 and TRBJ1-1; weak D call: TRBD1 (5 bases). Per germline, CDR1 SEHNR and CDR2 FQNEAQ (reference sequence). V lost 3 bases to trimming and J lost 0 bases, with 11 bases between them. The CDR3 has 15 residues. CDR3 bases: TGTGCCAGCAGCTTGCAGGGTCCGCTGAACACTGAAGCTTTCTTT. Amino acids: CASSLQGPLNTEAFF.

The chain is built from TRBV27 and TRBJ1-1; D gene ambiguous. Trimming stripped 0 bases from V and 1 base from J, with 6 bases between. The CDR3 consists of 14 residues. From germline, CDR1 is MNHEY and CDR2 SMNVEV (reference sequence). CDR3 DNA: TGTGCCAGCAGTTTATCCGAAGCGAACACTGAAGCTTTCTTT. It encodes CASSLSEANTEAFF.

The table lists this clone with a count of one. CDR3 region: CASSFLRGSLEQYF. The CDR3, as DNA: TGCGCCAGCAGCTTTCTCAGGGGCAGTCTCGAGCAGTACTTC. This chain uses TRBV5-1 with TRBJ2-7; weak D call: TRBD1 (6 bases). V lost 2 bases and J lost 6, with 15 bases in between. CDR3 size: 14 residues. Germline V gives CDR1 SGHRS, CDR2 YFSETQ.